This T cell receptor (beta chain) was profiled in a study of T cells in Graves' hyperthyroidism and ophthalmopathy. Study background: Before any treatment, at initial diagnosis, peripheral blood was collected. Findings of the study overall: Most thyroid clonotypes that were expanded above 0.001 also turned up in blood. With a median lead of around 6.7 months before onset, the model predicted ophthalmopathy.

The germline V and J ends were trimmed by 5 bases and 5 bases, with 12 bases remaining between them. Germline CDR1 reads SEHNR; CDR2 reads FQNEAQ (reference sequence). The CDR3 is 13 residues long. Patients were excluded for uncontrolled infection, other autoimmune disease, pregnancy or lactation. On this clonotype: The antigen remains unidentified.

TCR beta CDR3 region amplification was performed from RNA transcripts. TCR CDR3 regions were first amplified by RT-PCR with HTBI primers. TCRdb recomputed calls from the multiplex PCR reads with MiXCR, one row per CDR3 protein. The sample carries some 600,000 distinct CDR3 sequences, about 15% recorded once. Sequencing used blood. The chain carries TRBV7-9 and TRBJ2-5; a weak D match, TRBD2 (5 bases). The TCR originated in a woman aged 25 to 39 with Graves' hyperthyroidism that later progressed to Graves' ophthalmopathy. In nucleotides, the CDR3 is TGTGCCAGCAGCCTGTGGGGAGAGGAGACCCAGTACTTC. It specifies CASSLWGEETQYF.